The clone carrying this T cell receptor (beta chain) has only one observation. Its antigen remains unidentified. V shed 4 bases and J 1 base; nucleotides not matched to a gene: 6. Per germline, CDR1 MDHEN and CDR2 SYDVKM. The CDR3 totals 17 residues. The entry originates in a study of cytomegalovirus exposure and HLA in healthy donors. Broader study findings: TCR beta chains numbering 164 were designated cytomegalovirus-associated. Association of 17,000 or so TCR beta sequences with HLA alleles was found at 0.05 false discovery rate in a later analysis. Excluded were some V segments that proved indistinguishable, including TRBV6-2 and TRBV6-3.

The PCR employed 60 Vbeta primers together with 13 Jbeta primers. The data were produced by immunoSEQ multiplex PCR, yet TCRdb's version contains in-frame clones alone and is incomplete. Seen here are roughly 190,000 clones, approximately 78% observed once, and the top ten hold roughly 1.5%. The chain recombines TRBV28 with TRBJ2-6; TRBD2 matches at 8 bases. The sequence derives from a woman aged 18-29 years in good health and CMV-seronegative. The material sequenced was PBMCs. The CDR3 reads CASSSSGLGSGANVLTF. DNA of the CDR3: TGTGCCAGCAGTTCCTCGGGACTAGGGTCTGGGGCCAACGTCCTGACTTTC.